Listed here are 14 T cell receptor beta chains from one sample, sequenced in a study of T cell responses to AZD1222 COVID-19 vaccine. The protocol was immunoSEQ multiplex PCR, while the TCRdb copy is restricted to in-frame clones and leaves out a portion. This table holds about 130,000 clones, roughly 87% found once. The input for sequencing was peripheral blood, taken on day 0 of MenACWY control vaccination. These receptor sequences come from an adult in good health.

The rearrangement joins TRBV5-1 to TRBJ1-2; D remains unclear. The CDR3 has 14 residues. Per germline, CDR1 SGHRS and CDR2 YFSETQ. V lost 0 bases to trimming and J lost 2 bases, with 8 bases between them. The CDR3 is CASSLVVGNYGYTF. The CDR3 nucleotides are TGCGCCAGCAGCTTGGTAGTGGGAAACTATGGCTACACCTTC.

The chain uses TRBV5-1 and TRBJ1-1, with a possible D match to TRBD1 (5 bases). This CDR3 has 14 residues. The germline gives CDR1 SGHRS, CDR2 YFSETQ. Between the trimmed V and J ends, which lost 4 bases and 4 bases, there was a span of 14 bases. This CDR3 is CASSPGRMSTEAFF. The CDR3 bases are TGCGCCAGCAGCCCGGGACGGATGAGCACTGAAGCTTTCTTT.

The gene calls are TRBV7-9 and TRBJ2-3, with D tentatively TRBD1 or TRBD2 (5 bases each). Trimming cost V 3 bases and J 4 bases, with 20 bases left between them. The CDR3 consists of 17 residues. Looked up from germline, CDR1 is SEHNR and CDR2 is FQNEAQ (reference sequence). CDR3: CASSFNPGTYNSDTQYF. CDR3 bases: TGTGCCAGCAGCTTTAATCCAGGGACCTATAATTCAGATACGCAGTATTTT.

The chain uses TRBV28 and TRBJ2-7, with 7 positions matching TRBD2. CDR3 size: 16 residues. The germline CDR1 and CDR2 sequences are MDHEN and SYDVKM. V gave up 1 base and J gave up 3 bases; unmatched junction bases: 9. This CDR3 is CASSLSWEGLSYEQYF. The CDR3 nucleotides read TGTGCCAGCAGTTTATCTTGGGAGGGGTTGAGCTACGAGCAGTACTTC.

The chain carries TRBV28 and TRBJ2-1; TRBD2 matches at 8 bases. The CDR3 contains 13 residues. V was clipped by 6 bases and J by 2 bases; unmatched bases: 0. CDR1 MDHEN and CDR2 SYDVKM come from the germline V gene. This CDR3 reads CASRGLAYNEQFF. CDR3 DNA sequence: TGTGCCAGCAGGGGACTAGCCTACAATGAGCAGTTCTTC.

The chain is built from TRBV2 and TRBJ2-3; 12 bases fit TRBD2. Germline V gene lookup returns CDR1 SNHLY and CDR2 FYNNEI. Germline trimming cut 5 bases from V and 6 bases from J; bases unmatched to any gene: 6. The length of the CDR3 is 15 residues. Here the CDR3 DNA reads TGTGCCAGCAGTAAAACTAGCGGGGGGCCCGATACGCAGTATTTT. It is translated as CASSKTSGGPDTQYF.

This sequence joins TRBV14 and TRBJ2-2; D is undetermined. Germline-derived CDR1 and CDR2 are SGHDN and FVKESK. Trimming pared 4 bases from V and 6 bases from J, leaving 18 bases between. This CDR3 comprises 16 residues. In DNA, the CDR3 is TGTGCCAGCAGCCCGATTAGGACGGCTCTCGCCGGGGAGCTGTTTTTT. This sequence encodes CASSPIRTALAGELFF.

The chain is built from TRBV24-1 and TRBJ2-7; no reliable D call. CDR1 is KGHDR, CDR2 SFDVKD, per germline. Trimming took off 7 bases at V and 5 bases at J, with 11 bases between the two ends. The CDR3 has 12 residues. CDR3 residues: CATRRIDHEQYV. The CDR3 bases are TGTGCCACCAGGAGGATTGACCACGAGCAGTACGTC.

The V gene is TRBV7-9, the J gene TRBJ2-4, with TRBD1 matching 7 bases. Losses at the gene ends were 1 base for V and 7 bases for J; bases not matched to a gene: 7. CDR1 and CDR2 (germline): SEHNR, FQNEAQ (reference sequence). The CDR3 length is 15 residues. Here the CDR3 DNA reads TGTGCCAGCAGCTTAGTGAGAGGGGGCGTCAACATTCAGTACTTC. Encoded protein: CASSLVRGGVNIQYF.

This CDR3 is CASRPAGVGLNEQYF. The CDR3 DNA is TGTGCCAGCAGACCCGCGGGAGTCGGCTTAAACGAGCAGTACTTC. This rearrangement joins TRBV5-4 to TRBJ2-7, with TRBD2 identical over 7 bases. V lost 5 bases to trimming and J lost 5 bases; unmatched junction nucleotides: 13. Per germline, CDR1 SGHNT and CDR2 YYREEE (reference sequence). This CDR3 is built from 15 residues.

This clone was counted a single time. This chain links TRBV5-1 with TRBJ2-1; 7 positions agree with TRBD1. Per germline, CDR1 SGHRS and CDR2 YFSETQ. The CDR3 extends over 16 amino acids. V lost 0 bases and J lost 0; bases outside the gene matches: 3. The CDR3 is CASSLGAGGSYNEQFF. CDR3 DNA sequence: TGCGCCAGCAGCTTGGGAGCAGGGGGCTCCTACAATGAGCAGTTCTTC.

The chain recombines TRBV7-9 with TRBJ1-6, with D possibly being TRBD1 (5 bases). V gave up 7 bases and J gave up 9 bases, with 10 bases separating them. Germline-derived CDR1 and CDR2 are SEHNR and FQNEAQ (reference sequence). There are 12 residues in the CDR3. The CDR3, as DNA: TGTGCCAGCACTGCAGGGCTTTCACCCCTCCACTTT. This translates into CASTAGLSPLHF.

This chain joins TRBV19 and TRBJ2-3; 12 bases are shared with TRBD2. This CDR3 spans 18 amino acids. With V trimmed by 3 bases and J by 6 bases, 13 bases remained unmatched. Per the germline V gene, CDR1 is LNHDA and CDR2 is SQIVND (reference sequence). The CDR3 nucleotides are TGTGCCAGTAGTATCGGAGCGCTAGCGGGGGGGAATCTCGATACGCAGTATTTT. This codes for CASSIGALAGGNLDTQYF.

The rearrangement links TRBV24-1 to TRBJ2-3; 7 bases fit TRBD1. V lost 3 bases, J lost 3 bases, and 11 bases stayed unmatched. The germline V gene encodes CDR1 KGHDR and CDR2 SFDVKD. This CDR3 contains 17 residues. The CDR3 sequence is CATSDRGQLWLTDTQYF. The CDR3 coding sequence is TGTGCCACCAGTGATAGGGGACAGTTGTGGTTGACAGATACGCAGTATTTT.